The 2 T cell receptor beta chains in this list originate from one sample, sequenced in a study of T-cell reconstitution after alpha-beta-depleted transplantation in children. For TCRbeta, the library was prepared with unique molecular identifiers. One entry per CDR3 protein results from TCRdb running MiXCR on the PCR reads. The sample includes just under 550,000 distinct CDR3 sequences, about 16% of them seen just once. The sample in question was PBMCs from the stem cell graft donor, obtained from the stem cell graft. These receptor sequences come from a human donor who donated a stem cell graft to a child with acute lymphoblastic leukemia.

This chain uses TRBV27 with TRBJ2-4; D may match TRBD1 or TRBD2 (5 bases each). Germline V CDR1 and CDR2: MNHEY, SMNVEV (reference sequence). This CDR3 is 19 amino acids long. Trimming removed 9 bases at V and 4 bases at J, with 31 bases between. CDR3 in amino acids: CARSPGTLEEGLFKNIQYF. Written as DNA, the CDR3 is TGTGCCAGAAGCCCTGGGACCTTGGAAGAGGGATTGTTTAAAAACATTCAGTACTTC.

The genes are TRBV3-1 and TRBJ1-2; maybe TRBD1 (5 bases). The CDR3 has 12 amino acids. The V end lost 5 bases, the J end lost 6 bases, and 10 bases lay between the germline ends. Germline V gene data show CDR1 as LGHDT and CDR2 as YNNKEL (reference sequence). CDR3 amino acids: CASSRTTNGYTF. DNA for the CDR3: TGTGCCAGCAGCAGGACAACCAATGGCTACACCTTC.